These 11 T cell receptor beta chains came from one sample sequenced in a study of shared clonotypes between healthy human individuals. Profiling relied on immunoSEQ multiplex PCR, and the TCRdb table lists in-frame clones only, not all of them. The sample holds 1,500,000 or so clones, about 98.5% seen once. Sequencing was carried out using naive CD4+ T cells sorted from blood. Subset described: CD45RA+ positively selected. These receptor sequences come from a man aged 25 to 45 in good health.

The chain employs TRBV5-1 and TRBJ2-1; 8 nucleotides align to TRBD1. Germline CDR1 is SGHRS and CDR2 is YFSETQ. The length of the CDR3 is 17 residues. After removal of 4 bases from V and 8 bases from J, the junction contained 17 bases not matched to a gene. CDR3 loop: CASSVVPGQAALYEQFF. CDR3 DNA: TGCGCCAGCAGCGTGGTCCCGGGACAGGCTGCGTTATATGAGCAGTTCTTC.

The chain couples TRBV11-2 to TRBJ1-1; D unclear. The CDR3 is 14 amino acids. Germline V gene sequence: CDR1 SGHAT, CDR2 FQNNGV. Deletions cut 3 bases from V and 0 bases from J, with 8 bases between. In DNA, the CDR3 is TGTGCCAGCAGCTTTGTCAGATTGAACACTGAAGCTTTCTTT. Translation: CASSFVRLNTEAFF.

The chain has TRBV7-3 and TRBJ2-7; 10 bases map to TRBD1. CDR1 SGHTA and CDR2 FQGTGA come from the germline V gene. V was pared by 5 bases and J by 7 bases, with 5 bases of the junction left unmatched. CDR3 length: 13 residues. This CDR3 is CASSETGGSEQYF. The CDR3 DNA follows: TGTGCCAGCAGCGAGACAGGGGGCTCGGAGCAGTACTTC.

The J gene is TRBJ2-7, the V gene TRBV19, with a possible D match to TRBD2 (5 bases). This CDR3 spans 14 amino acids. Germline V gene sequence: CDR1 LNHDA, CDR2 SQIVND (reference sequence). V was clipped by 5 bases and J by 6 bases, with 17 bases between them. The CDR3 reads CASSGLSTSFEQYF. CDR3 in DNA: TGTGCCAGTAGTGGACTGTCGACTTCTTTCGAGCAGTACTTC.

Of note for this clone: Other DNA sequences within the sample encode an identical CDR3. This chain joins TRBV18 and TRBJ2-2; TRBD1 agrees at 11 bases. The V and J ends lost 3 bases and 3 bases, in that order; junction bases with no gene match: 3. In germline, CDR1 is KGHSH, CDR2 LQKENI. The CDR3 extends over 16 amino acids. Here the CDR3 reads CASSPPGQGDTGELFF. For the CDR3, the DNA is TGTGCCAGCTCACCCCCGGGACAGGGGGACACCGGGGAGCTGTTTTTT.

This chain connects TRBV10-2 to TRBJ2-3; D is tentatively TRBD1 or TRBD2 (5 bases each). The CDR3 has 17 amino acids. Per the germline V gene, CDR1 is WSHSY and CDR2 is SAAADI. Trimming took 2 bases from V and 0 from J, leaving 15 bases between them. The CDR3 bases are TGCGCCAGCAGTGAGAATCGGGGCGGGCCTAGCACAGATACGCAGTATTTT. Residues: CASSENRGGPSTDTQYF.

This chain joins TRBV5-1 and TRBJ2-7; 7 bases line up with TRBD2. Germline V gives CDR1 SGHRS, CDR2 YFSETQ. The CDR3 is 13 residues long. Losses at the gene ends were 2 bases for V and 3 bases for J; bases not matched to a gene: 2. The CDR3 protein is CASSLRDYYEQYF. The CDR3 coding sequence is TGCGCCAGCAGCTTAAGGGACTACTACGAGCAGTACTTC.

The chain couples TRBV27 to TRBJ1-2, with D hard to call. Deletions cut 5 bases from V and 1 base from J, with 17 bases between. Germline assignment: CDR1 MNHEY and CDR2 SMNVEV (reference sequence). This CDR3 has 16 residues. The CDR3 coding sequence is TGTGCCAGCAGTGCTCAGGTCCGGGGTTTTAACTATGGCTACACCTTC. This translates into CASSAQVRGFNYGYTF.

On this clone itself: Within the sample, other DNA sequences also encode this same CDR3. V usage is TRBV5-1 and J usage is TRBJ1-3; unclear D gene. V was shortened by 0 bases and J by 1 base, with 5 bases between the two germline ends. The V gene's germline CDR1 is SGHRS and CDR2 YFSETQ. This CDR3 is built from 14 residues. CDR3 in amino acids: CASSLGLSGNTIYF. CDR3 bases: TGCGCCAGCAGCTTGGGGTTATCTGGAAACACCATATATTTT.

The table lists this clone with a count of one. This sequence joins TRBV9 and TRBJ2-1; the D gene is possibly TRBD1 (6 bases). Per germline, CDR1 SGDLS and CDR2 YYNGEE. V gave up 3 bases and J gave up 1 base, with 20 bases separating them. The CDR3 length is 18 residues. CDR3 residues: CASSAGGRGVGSYNEQFF. The CDR3 bases are TGTGCCAGCAGCGCAGGCGGCAGGGGCGTTGGGTCCTACAATGAGCAGTTCTTC.

The V gene is TRBV6-5, the J gene TRBJ2-5; no clear D gene. Trimming took 6 bases from V and 6 from J, leaving 8 bases between them. CDR3 size: 11 residues. CDR1 MNHEY and CDR2 SVGAGI come from the germline V gene. CDR3 coding DNA: TGTGCCAGCAGAACTGGGCAGACCCAGTACTTC. It encodes CASRTGQTQYF.